These T cell receptor beta chains were read from a single sample in a study of metastatic and nonmetastatic thyroid tumors. TCRdb used MiXCR to call clones anew from the PCR reads. This repertoire shows about 19,000 clones, about 25% found once; its top ten account for less than 4%. What was sequenced was blood. These receptors were collected from a male donor with papillary thyroid cancer or a benign thyroid nodule (not recorded which). Some clones in this sample may be carry-over from other donors' samples. Both conserved end residues are part of each CDR3. D genes are given only for firm matches. Clone size appears in some rows only: once, few, many, or a class for an expanded clone.

V gene	clone size	D gene	J gene	CDR3 DNA	CDR3 protein
TRBV28	NA	NA	TRBJ2-1	TGTGCCAGCCTCCGGGGCGGCTTAAGCTCCTACAATGAGCAGTTCTTC	CASLRGGLSSYNEQFF
TRBV5-5	NA	NA	TRBJ2-1	TGTGCCAGCAGCTTTCAGATCCTCAATGAGCAGTTCTTC	CASSFQILNEQFF
TRBV20-1	NA	NA	TRBJ2-7	TGCAGTGCTAGGTCGAACAGGGACTACGAGCAGTACTTC	CSARSNRDYEQYF
TRBV7-9	once	TRBD2	TRBJ2-7	TGTGCCAGCAGCTTTGGCGGGAGGGGGTTTGACGAGCAGTACTTC	CASSFGGRGFDEQYF
TRBV5-1	NA	TRBD2	TRBJ2-1	TGCGCCAGCAGCCAAGGGACTAGCGGGGCGTCCTACAATGAGCAGTTCTTC	CASSQGTSGASYNEQFF
TRBV2	many	NA	TRBJ2-7	TGTGCCAGCAGTGAAAGTTGGCAGACCTACGAGCAGTACTTC	CASSESWQTYEQYF
TRBV6-1	few	NA	TRBJ1-2	TGTGCCAGCAGTACCCAGAGAACAGGGATCTATGGCTACACCTTC	CASSTQRTGIYGYTF
TRBV7-9	few	NA	TRBJ1-1	TGTGCCAGCAGCTCGGACAGCCTTGAAGCTTTCTTT	CASSSDSLEAFF
TRBV30	NA	NA	TRBJ2-5	TGTGCCTGGAGAGAGACCCAGTACTTC	CAWRETQYF
TRBV11-2	medium-sized	TRBD2	TRBJ2-5	TGTGCCAGCAGCTTAGATCCAGCGGGAGTACGGGGCGGCCCCAGGGAGACCCAGTACTTC	CASSLDPAGVRGGPRETQYF
TRBV5-1	medium-sized	NA	TRBJ2-7	TGCGCCAGCAGCTGGCAGGGGCCTACAGACGAGCAGTACTTC	CASSWQGPTDEQYF
TRBV12-3/TRBV12-4	NA	NA	TRBJ2-1	TGTGCCAGCAGTACTAACAATGAGCAGTTCTTC	CASSTNNEQFF
TRBV2	few	TRBD2	TRBJ2-1	TGTGCCAGCAAAGCGGGACCTACAATCGGGGAGCAGTTCTTC	CASKAGPTIGEQFF
TRBV30	NA	NA	TRBJ1-5	TGTGCCTGGACTGGCAGGCACCTTTTGGGCAATCAGCCCCAGCATTTT	CAWTGRHLLGNQPQHF
TRBV6-1	medium-sized	NA	TRBJ2-5	TGTGCCAGCAGTCCGGGACAAGAAGAGACCCAGTACTTC	CASSPGQEETQYF
TRBV18	many	TRBD1	TRBJ2-7	TGTGCCAGCTCACCTAAGGGGGCCGCTCAGAACGAGCAGTACTTC	CASSPKGAAQNEQYF
TRBV3-1	NA	NA	TRBJ1-1	TGTGCCAGCACGGCCGGGGTCTACTACACTGAAGCTTTCTTT	CASTAGVYYTEAFF
TRBV5-4	medium-sized	TRBD2	TRBJ2-2	TGTGCCAGCCACCCTTGGCTAGCGGGAGGTTTTAACACCGGGGAGCTGTTTTTT	CASHPWLAGGFNTGELFF
TRBV30	NA	NA	TRBJ2-2	TGTGCCTGGAGTGTACAGCCCACCGGGGAGCTGTTTTTT	CAWSVQPTGELFF
TRBV30	few	TRBD2	TRBJ2-7	TGTGCCTGGGCCCCCCCCCCCCCACGACTAGCGGGGACCTACGAGCAGTACTTC	CAWAPPPPRLAGTYEQYF
TRBV5-1	NA	TRBD2	TRBJ2-1	TGCGCCAGCACCCGGGAGGGAGGAGCGAATGAGCAGTTCTTC	CASTREGGANEQFF
TRBV6-5	few	NA	TRBJ2-1	TGTGCCAGCAGTTACTCGACGGTAGGGAGAAATGAGCAGTTCTTC	CASSYSTVGRNEQFF
TRBV19	NA	NA	TRBJ2-7	TGTGCCAGTAGTGTGCACATTAACTCCTACGAGCAGTACTTC	CASSVHINSYEQYF
TRBV4-3	many	NA	TRBJ2-5	TGCGCCAGCAGCCAAGTCGGGGATCCGGGGAGGCGAGAGACCCAGTACTTC	CASSQVGDPGRRETQYF
TRBV5-1	many	TRBD1	TRBJ2-5	TGCGCCAGCAGCACGGGACAGGGGATGGAGACCCAGTACTTC	CASSTGQGMETQYF
TRBV10-1	many	NA	TRBJ2-7	TGCGCCAGCACCCTGGGGGGGGGGCGGAACTTC	CASTLGGGRNF
TRBV28	few	NA	TRBJ1-5	TGTGCCAGCAGTATCGGCGGGCCTCCAAATCAGCCCCAGCATTTT	CASSIGGPPNQPQHF
TRBV7-8	NA	NA	TRBJ1-3	TGTGCCAGCAGCTTATTCCCTGGCGCGGGAAACACCATATATTTT	CASSLFPGAGNTIYF
TRBV6-1	NA	NA	TRBJ2-6	TGTGCCAGCAGTGGAGGGGGACTTTCTGGGGCCAACGTCCTGACTTTC	CASSGGGLSGANVLTF
TRBV28	NA	TRBD1	TRBJ1-2	TGTGCCAGCAGCTTCGCATTAGGGGGCTCAGGCTACACCTTC	CASSFALGGSGYTF
TRBV6-1	NA	NA	TRBJ2-3	TGTGCCAGCAGCGCGGGACACAAAACAGATACGCAGTATTTT	CASSAGHKTDTQYF
TRBV24-1	NA	TRBD2	TRBJ2-1	TGTGCCACCAGTGATTTGGCGGGGGGCTCCTACAATGAGCAGTTCTTC	CATSDLAGGSYNEQFF
TRBV5-1	NA	TRBD1	TRBJ2-1	TGCGCCAGCAGCTTGGCAGGGGGTCCGTGGGATGAGCAGTTCTTC	CASSLAGGPWDEQFF
TRBV6-5	medium-sized	NA	TRBJ2-2	TGTGCCAGCAGTTACTGGCTTAGGGCTGCTTTCGGGGAGCTGTTTTTT	CASSYWLRAAFGELFF
TRBV10-1	few	NA	TRBJ2-2	TGCGCCAGCAGTGAGGGGGGTTCGGGGAACACCGGGGAGCTGTTTTTT	CASSEGGSGNTGELFF
TRBV24-1	few	TRBD1	TRBJ1-1	TGTGCCACCAGTGATGGAGGGACAGGGGCCCAGGTAACTGAAGCTTTCTTT	CATSDGGTGAQVTEAFF
TRBV5-1	medium-sized	TRBD1	TRBJ2-7	TGCGCCAGCAGCTTGGGTGCAGGGGGCTCCTACGAGCAGTACTTC	CASSLGAGGSYEQYF
TRBV20-1	many	NA	TRBJ1-1	TGCAGTGCTAGTTATCAGAGCGAGACTGAAGCTTTCTTT	CSASYQSETEAFF
TRBV5-1	NA	TRBD2	TRBJ2-1	TGCGCCAGCAGCTTGGTGCGGACTAGCGGGAGCCCCAATGAGCAGTTCTTC	CASSLVRTSGSPNEQFF
TRBV7-6	NA	TRBD1	TRBJ2-1	TGTGCCAGCAGCCCATGGGGGACAGGGCACAATGAGCAGTTCTTC	CASSPWGTGHNEQFF
TRBV10-3	many	NA	TRBJ2-7	TGTGCCATCAGTGAACCCTCCCGGGTTACCTACGAGCAGTACTTC	CAISEPSRVTYEQYF
TRBV2	NA	NA	TRBJ1-5	TGTGCCAGCAAAATGAGCGGCAGGTATAGCAATCAGCCCCAGCATTTT	CASKMSGRYSNQPQHF
TRBV6-2/TRBV6-3	NA	NA	TRBJ1-2	TGTGCCAGCAGGTACTTCGGGCAGGGCCATGGCTACACCTTC	CASRYFGQGHGYTF
TRBV7-9	medium-sized	TRBD1	TRBJ2-1	TGTGCCAGCAGCAAAGGACAGGGGAACTACAATGAGCAGTTCTTC	CASSKGQGNYNEQFF
TRBV20-1	NA	NA	TRBJ1-1	TGCAGTGCTAGAGAGGCCCACATGGGAAACACAGAAGCTTTCTTT	CSAREAHMGNTEAFF
TRBV12-3/TRBV12-4	NA	NA	TRBJ1-6	TGTGCCAGCAAATCTCCGACCCATTCACCCCTCCACTTT	CASKSPTHSPLHF
TRBV6-1	medium-sized	NA	TRBJ2-2	TGTGCCAGCCGCTGGGGAGATCTGTCCGGGGAGCTGTTTTTT	CASRWGDLSGELFF
TRBV5-1	medium-sized	NA	TRBJ1-2	TGCGCCAGCAGCCTAGAGCAGGGATTCTATGGCTACACCTTC	CASSLEQGFYGYTF
TRBV9	NA	TRBD1	TRBJ1-1	TGTGCCAGCAGCGAATCCGGGACAGGGAACACTGAAGCTTTCTTT	CASSESGTGNTEAFF
TRBV20-1	few	NA	TRBJ1-2	TGCAGTGCGCGGGGGGGCTTCCCTGGCTACACCTTC	CSARGGFPGYTF
TRBV12-3/TRBV12-4	NA	NA	TRBJ2-3	TGTGCCAGCTGTTGCCGGGGCTCCACAGATACGCAGTATTTT	CASCCRGSTDTQYF
TRBV7-2	medium-sized	NA	TRBJ1-3	TGTGCCAGCAGCCTAAACTGGGGGGCAGGTGGAAACACCATATATTTT	CASSLNWGAGGNTIYF
TRBV20-1	medium-sized	TRBD2	TRBJ2-7	TGCAGTGCTAGAGTGGCGGGGGTGGTTGGTTACGAGCAGTACTTC	CSARVAGVVGYEQYF
TRBV5-1	NA	NA	TRBJ2-7	TGTGCCAGCAGCTTTGGAGGGGACGAGCAGTACTTC	CASSFGGDEQYF
TRBV6-1	NA	NA	TRBJ2-2	TGTGCCAGCAGTCCCGGGACTTGGAACACCGGGGAGCTGTTTTTT	CASSPGTWNTGELFF